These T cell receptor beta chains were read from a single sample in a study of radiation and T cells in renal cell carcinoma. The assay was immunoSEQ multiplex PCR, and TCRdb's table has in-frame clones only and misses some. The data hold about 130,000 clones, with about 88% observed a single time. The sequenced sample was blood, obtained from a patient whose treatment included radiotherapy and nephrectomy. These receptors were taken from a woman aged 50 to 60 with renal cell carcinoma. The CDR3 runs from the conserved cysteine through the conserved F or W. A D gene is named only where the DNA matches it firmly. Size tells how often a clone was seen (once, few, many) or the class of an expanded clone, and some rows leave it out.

CASSKEGSYEQYF	TGCGCCAGCAGCAAAGAGGGGAGCTACGAGCAGTACTTC	-	13	TRBV5-1	TRBJ2-7	-
CASLLGPNTEAFF	TGTGCCAGCCTTCTGGGCCCGAACACTGAAGCTTTCTTT	-	13	TRBV2	TRBJ1-1	-
CASTRGGSYNEQFF	TGTGCCAGCACCAGGGGGGGGTCCTACAATGAGCAGTTCTTC	-	14	TRBV28	TRBJ2-1	-
CAWSRTGTRYNEQFF	TGTGCCTGGAGTCGAACAGGGACAAGGTACAATGAGCAGTTCTTC	-	15	TRBV30	TRBJ2-1	-
CASSKTSGGPNTGELFF	TGTGCCAGCAGCAAGACTAGCGGGGGCCCGAACACCGGGGAGCTGTTTTTT	-	17	TRBV7-8	TRBJ2-2	TRBD2
CASSSLAGGQPYNEQFF	TGTGCCAGCAGCTCATTAGCGGGGGGGCAACCCTACAATGAGCAGTTCTTC	-	17	TRBV11-2	TRBJ2-1	TRBD2
CASSLGGGYTEAFF	TGTGCCAGCAGCTTAGGAGGGGGATACACTGAAGCTTTCTTT	-	14	TRBV7-6	TRBJ1-1	-
CASSANGGNYGYTF	TGTGCCAGCAGCGCCAACGGGGGCAACTATGGCTACACCTTC	-	14	TRBV7-2	TRBJ1-2	-
CASWGGLQPQHF	TGTGCCAGCTGGGGGGGGCTTCAGCCCCAGCATTTT	once	12	TRBV6-1	TRBJ1-5	-
CASSFGQGAGGYTF	TGTGCCAGCAGTTTTGGACAGGGGGCGGGTGGCTACACCTTC	-	14	TRBV6-6	TRBJ1-2	TRBD1
CASNDRGGTNEKLFF	TGTGCCAGTAATGACCGGGGGGGAACTAATGAAAAACTGTTTTTT	-	15	TRBV19	TRBJ1-4	-
CASSFRGPGYGYTF	TGTGCCAGCAGTTTCCGGGGTCCTGGCTATGGCTACACCTTC	-	14	TRBV28	TRBJ1-2	-
CASSLDRASSGYTF	TGTGCCAGCAGCTTAGACAGGGCCTCGAGTGGCTACACCTTC	-	14	TRBV11-2	TRBJ1-2	-
CASSQPTGGGYNEQFF	TGTGCCAGCAGCCAACCAACAGGGGGGGGGTACAATGAGCAGTTCTTC	-	16	TRBV4-2	TRBJ2-1	-
CASSPRTGVEQFF	TGTGCCAGCAGCCCACGGACGGGCGTGGAGCAGTTCTTC	-	13	TRBV7-9	TRBJ2-1	-
CASSLVGQGTTEAFF	TGTGCCAGCAGCTTGGTCGGACAGGGGACCACTGAAGCTTTCTTT	-	15	TRBV5-6	TRBJ1-1	TRBD1
CASSSGLSSKGAFF	TGTGCCAGCAGCTCGGGACTGAGCTCCAAGGGAGCTTTCTTT	-	14	TRBV7-8	TRBJ1-1	-
CASSQGATGWLRSSYNSPLHF	TGTGCCAGCAGCCAAGGTGCTACAGGGTGGCTGAGGAGCTCCTATAATTCACCCCTCCACTTT	-	21	TRBV14	TRBJ1-6	-
CASSYGTTGLNSPLHF	TGTGCCAGCAGTTACGGGACGACAGGGTTAAATTCACCCCTCCACTTT	-	16	TRBV6-5	TRBJ1-6	TRBD1
CASSMPASGSGREQFF	TGTGCCAGTAGTATGCCCGCTAGCGGGAGTGGGCGGGAGCAGTTCTTC	-	16	TRBV19	TRBJ2-1	TRBD2
CASSQEATGGGIAKNIQYF	TGCGCCAGCAGCCAAGAAGCAACGGGGGGCGGGATAGCCAAAAACATTCAGTACTTC	-	19	TRBV4-3	TRBJ2-4	-
CASRPGPYYEQYF	TGTGCCAGCAGACCGGGACCCTACTACGAGCAGTACTTC	-	13	TRBV6-5	TRBJ2-7	-
CASSIAPRVNQPQHF	TGTGCCAGTAGTATAGCCCCCAGGGTAAATCAGCCCCAGCATTTT	-	15	TRBV19	TRBJ1-5	-